This T cell receptor (beta chain) stems from a study of regulatory T cells in long-lasting Graves disease. At the level of the study: Antithyroid drug use was under 3 months in newly diagnosed Graves' patients.

There are 15 residues in the CDR3. Looked up from germline, CDR1 is SGHAT and CDR2 is FQDESV (reference sequence). Time point: newly diagnosed GD, antithyroid drugs for less than 3 months. The TCR library was made from RNA that had been extracted from PBMCs in TRIzol. This clonotype was counted once. The likely explanation is a read error, given a far larger clone one base away. The missing conserved phenylalanine or tryptophan at the end of this CDR3 makes a read error likely. Combining iRepertoire HTBI primers with Arm-PCR of CDR3 regions, the authors built TCR beta libraries. In the study's own analysis: Samples jointly harbored roughly 60 TRBV and about 13 TRBJ segments. TCRdb re-called the multiplex PCR reads with MiXCR, one entry per CDR3 protein. The V and J calls were determined by TCRdb, not by the authors. The top ten clones hold approximately 12% of a sample with 550,000 to 600,000 distinct CDR3 sequences, about 16% of them seen once.

These same records also appear under a second study, on T cells in Graves' hyperthyroidism and ophthalmopathy.

The rearrangement uses TRBV11-1 and TRBJ2-7, with D perhaps matching TRBD1 (6 bases). This clonotype originated in a man between 18 and 35 years old with Graves disease. Sample: peripheral blood mononuclear cells (PBMCs), taken at new diagnosis, from a patient treated with antithyroid drugs. This CDR3 is CASSLTTRGGYEQYS. The CDR3 DNA reads TGCGCCAGCAGCCTCACAACTAGAGGGGGCTACGAGCAGTACTCC.